The next 23 T cell receptor beta chains were all read from a single sample in a study of shared clonotypes between healthy human individuals. Profiled with immunoSEQ multiplex PCR; TCRdb holds only in-frame clones, not every one. Among about 510,000 clones listed, about 96% were seen once. The sample taken for sequencing was naive CD4+ T cells sorted from blood. Regarding subset: CD45RA+ positively selected. The receptors were sampled from a woman aged 25 to 39 in good health.

This clone was seen just once. The chain uses TRBV7-9 and TRBJ2-3; perhaps TRBD2 as D (7 bases). Germline lookup yields CDR1 SEHNR and CDR2 FQNEAQ (reference sequence). The CDR3 has 14 residues. The ends were cut back, 4 bases at V and 6 bases at J, with 14 bases in the middle. CDR3 protein: CASSSPAGADTQYF. CDR3 DNA sequence: TGTGCCAGCAGCTCGCCTGCGGGGGCCGATACGCAGTATTTT.

V gene TRBV5-1 combines with J gene TRBJ2-6; D assignment may be TRBD1 or TRBD2 (5 bases each). Trimming cost V 1 base and J 2 bases, with 22 bases left between them. This CDR3 contains 20 residues. CDR1 and CDR2 from the germline V gene are SGHRS and YFSETQ. The CDR3 nucleotides read TGCGCCAGCAGCTTGTCGGGGCCCAGACCAAAGCCCCCTGGGGCCAACGTCCTGACTTTC. Translating gives CASSLSGPRPKPPGANVLTF.

The CDR3 nucleotides are TGTGCCAGCAGGTCCACCGGGACTAGCGGCACCGGGGAGCTGTTTTTT. Its protein product is CASRSTGTSGTGELFF. The rearrangement uses TRBV28 and TRBJ2-2, with 11 bases that match TRBD2. The germline V gene has CDR1 MDHEN and CDR2 SYDVKM. The CDR3 has 16 residues. V trimming: 6 bases; J trimming: 4 bases; junction bases outside the gene matches: 7.

V gene TRBV6-5 combines with J gene TRBJ1-2; the match to TRBD1 covers 9 bases. This CDR3 comprises 14 residues. The germline V gene encodes CDR1 MNHEY and CDR2 SVGAGI. J was trimmed by 7 bases and V by 5 bases; bases with no gene match: 8. CDR3 DNA: TGTGCCAGCAGTCAGGGACAGGGTTTTGTTGGCTACACCTTC. This translates into CASSQGQGFVGYTF.

V and J are TRBV2 and TRBJ2-5; perhaps D is TRBD1 or TRBD2 (5 bases each). The germline V gene encodes CDR1 SNHLY and CDR2 FYNNEI. Trimming removed 7 bases at V and 4 bases at J, with 13 bases between. This CDR3 is built from 13 residues. The CDR3 is CASNRGSGETQYF. The DNA of the CDR3 is TGTGCCAGCAACCGGGGCAGTGGAGAGACCCAGTACTTC.

The chain employs TRBV4-1 and TRBJ2-5; D may match TRBD1 or TRBD2 (5 bases each). The CDR3 has 13 amino acids. Germline V lookup: CDR1 MGHRA, CDR2 YSYEKL. Deletions cut 2 bases from V and 5 bases from J, with 9 bases between. CDR3 sequence reads: CASSQRDPETQYF. CDR3 nucleotides: TGCGCCAGCAGCCAAAGGGACCCTGAGACCCAGTACTTC.

CDR3 bases: TGCGCCAGCTGCTACACCACAACTAATGAAAAACTGTTTTTT. As protein: CASCYTTTNEKLFF. This chain uses TRBV5-1 with TRBJ1-4; D is unclear. The length of the CDR3 is 14 residues. Trimming cost V 7 bases and J 0 bases, with 10 bases left between them. From germline, CDR1 is SGHRS and CDR2 YFSETQ.

The genes are TRBV18 and TRBJ2-2; TRBD1 matches at 8 bases. This CDR3 has 15 amino acids. The J segment lost 9 bases and the V segment lost 0 bases, leaving 6 bases of the junction unmatched. The V gene's germline CDR1 is KGHSH and CDR2 LQKENI. The CDR3 DNA sequence: TGTGCCAGCTCACCACCGGGACAGGTCGCCCGGGAGCTGTTTTTT. It encodes CASSPPGQVARELFF.

This rearrangement joins TRBV7-8 to TRBJ1-2; possible D gene TRBD1, 5 bases. Germline V gene lookup returns CDR1 SGHVS and CDR2 FQNEAQ. The CDR3 has 12 amino acids. Between the trimmed V and J ends, which lost 1 base and 13 bases, there was a span of 13 bases. As DNA, the CDR3 is TGTGCCAGCAGCTTAGGGGACGGATTACCCACCTTC. Translation gives CASSLGDGLPTF. Using reference TRBV7-8 and TRBJ1-2 for the parts outside the CDR3, the full variable domain is GAGVSQSPRYKVAKRGQDVALRCDPISGHVSLFWYQQALGQGPEFLTYFQNEAQLDKSGLPSDRFFAERPEGSVSTLKIQRTQQEDSAVYLCASSLGDGLPTFGSGTRLTVV.

Worth noting for this clone: Other DNA sequences in this specimen translate into the identical CDR3. The genes are TRBV2 and TRBJ1-1; 7 positions agree with TRBD1. The ends lost 6 bases at V and 0 bases at J; junction bases unmatched: 1. In germline, CDR1 is SNHLY, CDR2 FYNNEI. CDR3 size: 13 residues. CDR3 amino acids: CASRTGLNTEAFF. CDR3 in DNA: TGTGCCAGCAGGACAGGGTTGAACACTGAAGCTTTCTTT.

J is TRBJ2-5 and V is TRBV21-1. Judging by the DNA end, TRBJ2-7 fits better; the J call may be wrong. TRBV21-1 is described as a pseudogene. This CDR3 is 17 amino acids long. CDR3 coding DNA: TGTGCCAGCAGCAAAGATGAGGGGGGCGAGATTTCCTACGAGCAGTACTTC. This gives the protein CASSKDEGGEISYEQYF.

Only a few counts were recorded for this clone. The chain carries TRBV19 and TRBJ1-5; 8 bases map to TRBD1. The trim removed 10 bases at V and 1 base at J, leaving 9 bases unmatched. CDR1 and CDR2 (germline): LNHDA, SQIVND (reference sequence). The CDR3 has 15 amino acids. The CDR3 region is CATRGQGQSNQPQHF. The DNA for the CDR3 is TGTGCCACTCGAGGACAGGGCCAAAGCAATCAGCCCCAGCATTTT.

This chain uses TRBV5-1 with TRBJ1-6, with 7 nucleotides matching TRBD1. CDR3 length: 16 residues. The germline V gene encodes CDR1 SGHRS and CDR2 YFSETQ. V lost 6 bases, J lost 8 bases, and 14 bases stayed unmatched. The CDR3 coding sequence is TGCGCCAGCACCTACTCATCGACAGGGCGGTATTCACCCCTCCACTTT. Translating gives CASTYSSTGRYSPLHF.

This chain joins TRBV7-8 and TRBJ2-1; 8 positions agree with TRBD1. The CDR3 covers 16 residues. The J segment lost 7 bases and the V segment lost 0 bases, leaving 8 bases of the junction unmatched. Germline loops: CDR1 SGHVS, CDR2 FQNEAQ. CDR3 protein: CASSLAGAGGRNEQFF. DNA for the CDR3: TGTGCCAGCAGCTTAGCTGGGGCAGGGGGCCGGAATGAGCAGTTCTTC.

CDR3: CASCPTAYNSPLHF. For the CDR3, the DNA is TGTGCCAGCTGCCCGACAGCCTATAATTCACCCCTCCACTTT. The chain is built from TRBV2 and TRBJ1-6; maybe TRBD1 (5 bases). Looked up from germline, CDR1 is SNHLY and CDR2 is FYNNEI. Between the trimmed V and J ends, which lost 8 bases and 2 bases, there was a span of 10 bases. The CDR3 runs to 14 residues.

The chain carries TRBV7-9 and TRBJ2-5; 7 bases are a match to TRBD1. Germline CDR1 is SEHNR and CDR2 is FQNEAQ (reference sequence). V was clipped by 4 bases and J by 5 bases; unmatched bases: 7. The CDR3 contains 14 residues. The CDR3: CASSSDREWETQYF. The CDR3 DNA reads TGTGCCAGCAGCTCAGACAGGGAGTGGGAGACCCAGTACTTC.

This clone was seen only once. The rearrangement joins TRBV5-1 to TRBJ2-7; D is uncertain. The V gene lost 3 bases and the J gene lost 2 bases, with 9 bases spanning the gap. There are 13 residues in the CDR3. Germline V gene sequence: CDR1 SGHRS, CDR2 YFSETQ. CDR3 in amino acids: CASSSSSTYEQYF. The CDR3 coding sequence is TGCGCCAGCAGCTCGTCCTCTACCTACGAGCAGTACTTC. Complete variable domain (other parts from reference TRBV5-1 and TRBJ2-7): KAGVTQTPRYLIKTRGQQVTLSCSPISGHRSVSWYQQTPGQGLQFLFEYFSETQRNKGNFPGRFSGRQFSNSRSEMNVSTLELGDSALYLCASSSSSTYEQYFGPGTRLTVT.

In this sample, this clone turned up a few times. The rearrangement joins TRBV7-3 to TRBJ2-2, with D uncertain. Deletions cut 5 bases from V and 0 bases from J, with 13 bases between. The CDR3 runs to 16 residues. CDR1 is SGHTA, CDR2 FQGTGA, per germline. CDR3 residues: CASSAHSRTNTGELFF. DNA of the CDR3: TGTGCCAGCAGCGCTCATTCGCGGACGAACACCGGGGAGCTGTTTTTT.

Note on this clone: Germline is not matched at one junction end, which may reflect a read error. This rearrangement joins TRBV11-2 to TRBJ1-5; D is ambiguous. Germline CDR1 reads SGHAT; CDR2 reads FQNNGV. The CDR3 is 14 residues long. The CDR3 loop is CASSLEASSQPQHF. The CDR3 region has the DNA TGTGCCAGCAGCTTAGAAGCAAGCAGTCAGCCCCAGCATTTT.

This rearrangement joins TRBV11-2 to TRBJ1-2; a weak D match, TRBD1 (6 bases). V was clipped by 3 bases and J by 4 bases, with 12 bases between them. This CDR3 comprises 14 residues. The germline CDR1 and CDR2 sequences are SGHAT and FQNNGV. The chain's CDR3 is CASSLIGQLYGYTF. As DNA, the CDR3 is TGTGCCAGCAGCTTGATCGGACAGCTCTATGGCTACACCTTC.

This clone appeared a few times. The genes are TRBV4-1 and TRBJ1-5; TRBD1 matches 9 bases. The CDR3 covers 17 residues. The V and J ends lost 4 bases and 4 bases, in that order; junction bases with no gene match: 11. CDR1 is MGHRA, CDR2 YSYEKL, per germline. DNA for the CDR3: TGCGCCAGCAGCCTCCAGGACAGGGGAATTGGGAATCAGCCCCAGCATTTT. Translating it yields CASSLQDRGIGNQPQHF.

The chain recombines TRBV4-1 with TRBJ2-2, with 11 bases identical to TRBD2. From germline, CDR1 is MGHRA and CDR2 YSYEKL. The V segment lost 6 bases and the J segment 3 bases; nucleotides outside the gene matches: 9. The CDR3 length is 17 residues. Here the CDR3 DNA reads TGCGCCAGCAGAACTAGCGGGAGTATCCCGGACACCGGGGAGCTGTTTTTT. Protein sequence: CASRTSGSIPDTGELFF.

Here the CDR3 DNA reads TGTGCCAGCAGCCCAGCGGGTTGGTATCAGCCCCAGCATTTT. This encodes CASSPAGWYQPQHF. The rearrangement uses TRBV6-5 and TRBJ1-5; D remains ambiguous. Looked up from germline, CDR1 is MNHEY and CDR2 is SVGAGI. This CDR3 has 14 residues. V shed 6 bases and J shed 5 bases, with 14 bases lying between them.